This T cell receptor beta chain appears in the sequencing data of a study of cytomegalovirus exposure and HLA in healthy donors. Broader study findings: Immune exposure was documented only through CMV serostatus. The study recorded fewer than 200 TCR beta chains that were cytomegalovirus-associated. Analyses of presence and absence presupposed an approximately uniform sequencing depth across donors.

CDR3 size: 15 residues. Germline CDR1 SGHTA, CDR2 FQGNSA. The ends were cut back, 3 bases at V and 4 bases at J, with 13 bases in the middle. This PCR relied on a set of 60 Vbeta primers and 13 Jbeta primers. The method was immunoSEQ multiplex PCR; TCRdb's version includes in-frame clones alone and lacks a portion of them. The table shows 150,000 to 180,000 clones, with approximately 72% occurring only once. This clone was detected a few times. Its antigen remains unknown. Sequenced input: PBMCs. This chain connects TRBV7-2 to TRBJ1-3; TRBD1 is a possible D gene (6 bases). This TCR derives from a man aged 18 to 35 in good health and CMV-seronegative. CDR3 coding DNA: TGTGCCAGCAGCTTTCTCGACAGGAGGGGAAACACCATATATTTT. As protein: CASSFLDRRGNTIYF.